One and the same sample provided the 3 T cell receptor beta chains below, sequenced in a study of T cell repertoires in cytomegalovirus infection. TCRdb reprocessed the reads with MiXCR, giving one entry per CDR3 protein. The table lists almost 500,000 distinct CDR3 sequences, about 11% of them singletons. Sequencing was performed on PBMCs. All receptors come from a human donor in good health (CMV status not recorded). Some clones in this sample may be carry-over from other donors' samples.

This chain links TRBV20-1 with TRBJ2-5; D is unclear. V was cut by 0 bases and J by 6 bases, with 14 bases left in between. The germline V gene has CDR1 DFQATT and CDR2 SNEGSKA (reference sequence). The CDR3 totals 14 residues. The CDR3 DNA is TGCAGTGCTAGAGAGGCTAGGATCGGGCAGACCCAGTACTTC. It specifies CSAREARIGQTQYF.

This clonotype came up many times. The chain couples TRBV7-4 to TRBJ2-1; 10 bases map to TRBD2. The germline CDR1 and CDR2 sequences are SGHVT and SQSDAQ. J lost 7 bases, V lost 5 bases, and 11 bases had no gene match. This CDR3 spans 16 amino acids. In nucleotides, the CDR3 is TGTGCCAGCAGCGGACGAGCGGGAGGGGCAGGGAATGAGCAGTTCTTC. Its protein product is CASSGRAGGAGNEQFF.

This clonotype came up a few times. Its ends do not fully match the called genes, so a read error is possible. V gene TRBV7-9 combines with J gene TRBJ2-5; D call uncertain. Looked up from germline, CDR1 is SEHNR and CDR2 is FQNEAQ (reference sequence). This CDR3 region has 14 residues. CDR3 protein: CASNLIESQETQYF. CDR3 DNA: TGTGCCAGCAACTTAATCGAATCCCAAGAGACCCAGTACTTC.